The rows below give T cell receptor beta chains drawn from one sample of a study of molecular identifiers for immune sequencing clone quantification. TCRdb recomputed calls from the PCR reads with MiXCR, one row per CDR3 protein. The sample consists of about 630,000 distinct CDR3 sequences, approximately 24% of them appearing once. The sample was naive CD8+ T cells from blood, with Jurkat cell RNA spiked in. The receptors derive from a human donor in good health. Some libraries in this study had Jurkat cell RNA spiked in. Both conserved end residues are part of each CDR3. The order of the fields is D gene, V gene, clone size, J gene, CDR3 DNA, CDR3 protein. The D gene is left open where the match is weak. Expanded clones get a size class; other rows say once, few or many, or leave the size out.

D: .; V: TRBV6-2/TRBV6-3; size: many; J: TRBJ2-7; DNA: TGTGCCAGCAGTTACGAGGAGGGCTACGAGCAGTACTTC; CDR3: CASSYEEGYEQYF
D: .; V: TRBV20-1; size: few; J: TRBJ1-1; DNA: TGCAGTGCTAGAGTCGAAGGGATAAACACTGAAGCTTTCTTT; CDR3: CSARVEGINTEAFF
D: .; V: TRBV20-1; size: .; J: TRBJ2-7; DNA: TGCAGTGCTAGCGCGGGGTTCGCGCAGTCCTTC; CDR3: CSASAGFAQSF
D: .; V: TRBV12-3/TRBV12-4; size: .; J: TRBJ2-3; DNA: TGTGCCAGCAGTTTCCCCACGGTGGGGGCCCGCACAGATACGCAGTATTTT; CDR3: CASSFPTVGARTDTQYF
D: TRBD1; V: TRBV20-1; size: .; J: TRBJ2-3; DNA: TGCAGTGCTAGAGTCACCGGGACAGGGAGCACAGATACGCAGTATTTT; CDR3: CSARVTGTGSTDTQYF
D: .; V: TRBV30; size: few; J: TRBJ2-7; DNA: TGTGCCTGGAGTGTAGGCCAGGGGACTTCCTACGAGCAGTACTTC; CDR3: CAWSVGQGTSYEQYF
D: .; V: TRBV11-2; size: many; J: TRBJ1-1; DNA: TGTGCCAGCAGCTTACTGGTGCCTGAAGCTTTCTTT; CDR3: CASSLLVPEAFF
D: .; V: TRBV9; size: .; J: TRBJ2-3; DNA: TGTGCCAGCAGCGTAGCTGGCAGGGGCCACACAGATACGCAGTATTTT; CDR3: CASSVAGRGHTDTQYF
D: .; V: TRBV7-9; size: .; J: TRBJ2-2; DNA: TGTGCCAGCAGCTATGGGTACGACAGTTACACCGGGGAGCTGTTTTTT; CDR3: CASSYGYDSYTGELFF
D: .; V: TRBV5-4; size: .; J: TRBJ1-1; DNA: TGTGCCAGCAGCTTGGATCCGGCAGGGATGAACACTGAAGCTTTCTTT; CDR3: CASSLDPAGMNTEAFF
D: .; V: TRBV6-2/TRBV6-3; size: many; J: TRBJ1-5; DNA: TGTGCCAGCAGTTTCACAGGGATGAATCAGCCCCAGCATTTT; CDR3: CASSFTGMNQPQHF
D: TRBD1; V: TRBV6-5; size: few; J: TRBJ2-5; DNA: TGTGCCAGCAGTAAGGGACAGCAAGAGACCCAGTACTTC; CDR3: CASSKGQQETQYF
D: TRBD2; V: TRBV28; size: .; J: TRBJ2-2; DNA: TGTGCCAGCAGTTTTGGACTAGCGGTCGGGGAGCTGTTTTTT; CDR3: CASSFGLAVGELFF
D: .; V: TRBV6-2/TRBV6-3; size: few; J: TRBJ1-6; DNA: TGTGCCAGCAGTTCTCGGGACACTTTGAATTCACCCCTCCACTTT; CDR3: CASSSRDTLNSPLHF
D: .; V: TRBV7-9; size: few; J: TRBJ1-1; DNA: TGTGCCAGCATGGAGAACACTGAAGCTTTCTTT; CDR3: CASMENTEAFF
D: .; V: TRBV25-1; size: .; J: TRBJ2-3; DNA: TGTGCCAGCAGTGACCATATAGCGGGGACAGGCACAGATACGCAGTATTTT; CDR3: CASSDHIAGTGTDTQYF
D: .; V: TRBV28; size: .; J: TRBJ2-4; DNA: TGTGCCACTCTCTACCGGGCCAAAAACATTCAGTACTTC; CDR3: CATLYRAKNIQYF
D: .; V: TRBV29-1; size: .; J: TRBJ1-2; DNA: TGCAGCGTTGAAGAACCCTGGGTGGACTATGGCTACACCTTC; CDR3: CSVEEPWVDYGYTF
D: .; V: TRBV27; size: .; J: TRBJ1-5; DNA: TGTGCCAGCAGCATGGGAGGGTTTAGCAATCAGCCCCAGCATTTT; CDR3: CASSMGGFSNQPQHF
D: .; V: TRBV7-9; size: .; J: TRBJ2-7; DNA: TGTGCCAGCAGCTTGAGATTCGGACAGAGCAGCTCCTACGAGCAGTACTTC; CDR3: CASSLRFGQSSSYEQYF
D: .; V: TRBV19; size: many; J: TRBJ1-2; DNA: TGTGCCACGTGGGCAGGGATGGACTTGCGCTATGGCTACACCTTC; CDR3: CATWAGMDLRYGYTF
D: .; V: TRBV20-1; size: .; J: TRBJ1-2; DNA: TGCAGTGCTAATCGTCTGGGGGGGCCTAACTATGGCTACACCTTC; CDR3: CSANRLGGPNYGYTF
D: .; V: TRBV6-2/TRBV6-3; size: few; J: TRBJ2-7; DNA: TGTGCCAGCAGACCGGGAATGGTACTATACGAGCAGTACTTC; CDR3: CASRPGMVLYEQYF
D: .; V: TRBV30; size: few; J: TRBJ2-3; DNA: TGTGCCTGGAGTGCAGATACGCAGTATTTT; CDR3: CAWSADTQYF
D: .; V: TRBV5-1; size: many; J: TRBJ1-1; DNA: TGCGCCAGCAGTGACGGGACCCATAACACTGAAGCTTTCTTT; CDR3: CASSDGTHNTEAFF
D: .; V: TRBV4-1; size: .; J: TRBJ2-3; DNA: TGCGCCAGCAGCCAAAGCGTTGATATCTTGGCAGATACGCAGTATTTT; CDR3: CASSQSVDILADTQYF
D: .; V: TRBV12-3/TRBV12-4; size: many; J: TRBJ2-3; DNA: TGTGCCAGCAGTGCTACAGGGTTTCCGCAGTATTTT; CDR3: CASSATGFPQYF
D: .; V: TRBV30; size: .; J: TRBJ2-5; DNA: TGTGCCTGGCAAACAGACAGTTCTGGAGAGACCCAGTACTTC; CDR3: CAWQTDSSGETQYF
D: TRBD2; V: TRBV13; size: .; J: TRBJ2-3; DNA: TGTGCCAGCAGCGTATCGCCCCGCGGGAGGTTCCCAGATACGCAGTATTTT; CDR3: CASSVSPRGRFPDTQYF
D: .; V: TRBV19; size: .; J: TRBJ1-5; DNA: TGTGCCAGTAGTATGGGGGTCGCAGGCTCATATCAGCCCCAGCATTTT; CDR3: CASSMGVAGSYQPQHF
D: .; V: TRBV4-1; size: many; J: TRBJ2-7; DNA: TGCGCCAGCAGCCAAGCGACAGCTATCAGCTACGAGCAGTACTTC; CDR3: CASSQATAISYEQYF
D: TRBD1; V: TRBV30; size: few; J: TRBJ2-1; DNA: TGTGCCTGGAGACACGGGACAGGGGGCTCCTACAATGAGCAGTTCTTC; CDR3: CAWRHGTGGSYNEQFF
D: .; V: TRBV19; size: .; J: TRBJ2-3; DNA: TGTGCCAGTAGTATAACCCCTACAGATACGCAGTATTTT; CDR3: CASSITPTDTQYF